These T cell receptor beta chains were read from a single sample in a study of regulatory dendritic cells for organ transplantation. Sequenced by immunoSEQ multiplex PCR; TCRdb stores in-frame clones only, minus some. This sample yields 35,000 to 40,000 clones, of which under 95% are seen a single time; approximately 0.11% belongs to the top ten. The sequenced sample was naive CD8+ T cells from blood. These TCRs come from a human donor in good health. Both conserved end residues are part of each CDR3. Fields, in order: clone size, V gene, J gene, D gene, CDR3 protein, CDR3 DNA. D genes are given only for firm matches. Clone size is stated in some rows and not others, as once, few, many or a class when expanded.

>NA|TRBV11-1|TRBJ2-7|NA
CASSNTYEQYF
TGTGCCAGCAGCAATACCTACGAGCAGTACTTC
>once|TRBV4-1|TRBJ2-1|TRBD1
CASSQGLQGEKFF
TGCGCCAGCAGCCAAGGCTTGCAGGGGGAAAAATTCTTC
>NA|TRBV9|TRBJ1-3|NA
CASSIDPTVLTSGNTIYF
TGTGCCAGCAGCATCGACCCGACAGTTCTCACCTCTGGAAACACCATATATTTT
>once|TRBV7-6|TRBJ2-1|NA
CASSYRGLGTPVDEQFF
TGTGCCAGCAGCTACCGGGGGTTAGGGACTCCCGTTGATGAGCAGTTCTTC
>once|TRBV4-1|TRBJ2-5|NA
CASSPGGYQETQYF
TGCGCCAGCAGCCCGGGCGGGTACCAAGAGACCCAGTACTTC
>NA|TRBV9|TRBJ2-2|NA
CASSVEYRLLNTGELFF
TGTGCCAGCAGCGTAGAGTATCGCCTCTTAAACACCGGGGAGCTGTTTTTT
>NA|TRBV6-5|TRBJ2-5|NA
CASSPPFTWVETQYF
TGTGCCAGCAGTCCTCCCTTTACTTGGGTGGAGACCCAGTACTTC
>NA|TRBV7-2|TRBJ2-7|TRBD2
CASSLTSGISVEQYF
TGTGCCAGCAGCTTGACTAGCGGGATCAGTGTCGAGCAGTACTTC
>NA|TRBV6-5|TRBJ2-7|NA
CASSIPGGEQYF
TGTGCCAGCAGTATACCTGGGGGCGAGCAGTACTTC
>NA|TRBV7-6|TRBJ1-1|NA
CASSFPGGTEAFF
TGTGCCAGCAGCTTTCCTGGGGGCACTGAAGCTTTCTTT
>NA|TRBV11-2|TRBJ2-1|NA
CASSFLGEQFF
TGTGCCAGCAGCTTTCTTGGTGAGCAGTTCTTC
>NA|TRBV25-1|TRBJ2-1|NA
CATQTDSGQFF
TGTGCCACCCAAACCGACTCCGGGCAGTTCTTC
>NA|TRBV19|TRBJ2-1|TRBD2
CASSPILWDYPSYNEQFF
TGTGCCAGTAGTCCTATTCTATGGGACTACCCCTCCTACAATGAGCAGTTCTTC
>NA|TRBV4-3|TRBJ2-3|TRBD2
CASSQDPVTSGSMTDTQYF
TGCGCCAGCAGCCAAGATCCGGTGACTAGCGGGAGTATGACAGATACGCAGTATTTT
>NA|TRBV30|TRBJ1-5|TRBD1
CASRDRGRQPQHF
TGTGCCTCCCGGGACAGGGGGCGTCAGCCCCAGCATTTT
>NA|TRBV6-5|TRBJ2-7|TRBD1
CASSAWTGSEQYF
TGTGCCAGCAGCGCTTGGACAGGGAGCGAGCAGTACTTC
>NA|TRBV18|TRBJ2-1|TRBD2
CASSPLAGVDYNEQFF
TGTGCCAGCTCACCATTAGCGGGAGTTGACTACAATGAGCAGTTCTTC
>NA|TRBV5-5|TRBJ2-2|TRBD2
CASSLARGETGELFF
TGTGCCAGCAGCTTGGCCCGGGGGGAGACCGGGGAGCTGTTTTTT
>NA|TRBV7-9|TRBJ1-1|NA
CASSLASSEAFF
TGTGCCAGCAGCTTAGCCAGCTCTGAAGCTTTCTTT
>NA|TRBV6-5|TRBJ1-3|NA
CASSYPQGHTIYF
TGTGCCAGCAGCTATCCCCAGGGTCACACCATATATTTT
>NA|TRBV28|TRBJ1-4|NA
CASGEIATNEKLFF
TGTGCCAGCGGGGAGATCGCAACTAATGAAAAACTGTTTTTT
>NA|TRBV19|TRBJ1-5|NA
CASSLFEDQPQHF
TGTGCCAGTAGTTTATTCGAGGATCAGCCCCAGCATTTT
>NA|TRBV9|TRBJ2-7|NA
CASSFKTGYEQYF
TGTGCCAGCAGCTTCAAAACCGGCTACGAGCAGTACTTC
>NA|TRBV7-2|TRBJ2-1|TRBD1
CASSLGGTDPYNEQFF
TGTGCCAGCAGCTTAGGGGGGACAGACCCATACAATGAGCAGTTCTTC
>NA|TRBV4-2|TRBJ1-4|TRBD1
CASSQITGTGEFTANEKLFF
TGTGCCAGCAGCCAAATCACCGGGACAGGGGAATTTACCGCTAATGAAAAACTGTTTTTT